Following are 15 T cell receptor beta chains from one sample sequenced in a study of OX40 agonist ivuxolimab in advanced cancers. Some clones are missing from TCRdb's copy, which holds only in-frame ones; the method was immunoSEQ multiplex PCR. This table holds about 46,000 clones, roughly nine tenths found once. Sequenced material: CD4+ or CD8+ T cells sorted from blood, taken in a trial of the OX40 agonist ivuxolimab. All receptors derive from an adult with an advanced solid tumor such as melanoma, head and neck, liver or kidney cancer.

The chain uses TRBV4-1 and TRBJ1-1; 8 positions agree with TRBD1. Germline V CDR1 and CDR2: MGHRA, YSYEKL. This CDR3 region has 14 residues. Losses at the gene ends were 6 bases for V and 4 bases for J; bases not matched to a gene: 7. CDR3 bases: TGCGCCAGCAGACTCGGACAGGGAGCCACTGAAGCTTTCTTT. Its translation is CASRLGQGATEAFF.

The J gene is TRBJ2-2, the V gene TRBV19; D is perhaps TRBD1 or TRBD2 (5 bases each). The CDR3 runs 17 residues. Looked up from germline, CDR1 is LNHDA and CDR2 is SQIVND (reference sequence). V lost 5 bases, J lost 0 bases, and 16 bases lay in between. CDR3 nucleotide sequence: TGTGCCAGTAGTCTTCAGACAGAGGGATCGAACACCGGGGAGCTGTTTTTT. Its protein is CASSLQTEGSNTGELFF. The full variable domain, in which reference TRBV19 and TRBJ2-2 provide the parts outside the CDR3, is DGGITQSPKYLFRKEGQNVTLSCEQNLNHDAMYWYRQDPGQGLRLIYYSQIVNDFQKGDIAEGYSVSREKKESFPLTVTSAQKNPTAFYLCASSLQTEGSNTGELFFGEGSRLTVL.

This rearrangement joins TRBV19 to TRBJ2-7; D assignment may be TRBD1 or TRBD2 (5 bases each). CDR1 is LNHDA, CDR2 SQIVND, per germline (reference sequence). The CDR3 loop spans 15 amino acids. V was clipped by 4 bases and J by 0 bases, with 13 bases between them. This CDR3 reads CASSTSLGASYEQYF. In DNA, the CDR3 is TGTGCCAGTAGTACCTCACTAGGGGCCTCCTACGAGCAGTACTTC.

V is TRBV7-9 and J is TRBJ1-1; D is undetermined. The V gene's germline CDR1 is SEHNR and CDR2 FQNEAQ (reference sequence). The CDR3 extends over 15 amino acids. The V and J ends lost 1 base and 7 bases respectively, with 16 bases between them. This CDR3 is CASSLDGDRGDEAFF. DNA for the CDR3: TGTGCCAGCAGCTTAGACGGAGACCGAGGCGATGAAGCTTTCTTT.

The chain recombines TRBV2 with TRBJ1-5; 8 nucleotides agree with TRBD1. With 6 bases clipped from V and 2 bases from J, the junction kept 6 bases outside the gene matches. The CDR3 extends over 15 amino acids. Germline CDR1 and CDR2: SNHLY and FYNNEI. Here the CDR3 reads CASRGQGVGNQPQHF. The CDR3 DNA is TGTGCCAGCAGAGGACAGGGAGTCGGCAATCAGCCCCAGCATTTT.

This chain links TRBV11-2 with TRBJ2-3; TRBD1 matches 8 bases. This CDR3 has 16 residues. Germline V gives CDR1 SGHAT, CDR2 FQNNGV. V was pared by 5 bases and J by 5 bases, with 12 bases of the junction left unmatched. The CDR3 region has the DNA TGTGCCAGCAGCCAGATTCGCCCGACAGGGGAAGATACGCAGTATTTT. Translating it yields CASSQIRPTGEDTQYF.

This clone was observed a single time. Germline is not matched at one junction end, which may reflect a read error. V and J are TRBV7-7 and TRBJ2-1, with 11 bases fitting TRBD2. CDR3 size: 17 residues. Per the germline V gene, CDR1 is SSHAT and CDR2 is FNYEAQ (reference sequence). CDR3 nucleotide sequence: TGTGCTAGCAGCGATCTTGTGGGACTAGCGGCGAACAATGAGCAGTTCTTC. Translating gives CASSDLVGLAANNEQFF.

This clone was detected a few times. The rearrangement joins TRBV4-3 to TRBJ2-2; TRBD1 matches at 8 bases. V gave up 4 bases and J gave up 0 bases; unmatched junction bases: 10. The CDR3 contains 18 residues. Per the germline V gene, CDR1 is LGHNA and CDR2 is YSLEER. In nucleotides, the CDR3 is TGCGCCAGCAGCCGGGACAGGTCGTCTTACGCGAACACCGGGGAGCTGTTTTTT. Translating gives CASSRDRSSYANTGELFF.

Here the CDR3 reads CASSHIGQGGTEAFF. Written as DNA, the CDR3 is TGCGCCAGCAGCCATATCGGACAGGGTGGGACTGAAGCTTTCTTT. The gene calls are TRBV4-1 and TRBJ1-1; TRBD1 agrees at 8 bases. The germline CDR1 and CDR2 sequences are MGHRA and YSYEKL. The trim removed 3 bases at V and 5 bases at J, leaving 8 bases unmatched. CDR3 length equals 15 residues.

This clone was seen a handful of times. The gene calls are TRBV6-1 and TRBJ2-7, with D unclear. The CDR3 sequence is 15 residues long. V was cut by 2 bases and J by 0 bases, with 11 bases left in between. CDR1 MNHNS and CDR2 SASEGT come from the germline V gene. CDR3: CASSELFRSSYEQYV. The CDR3, as DNA: TGTGCCAGCAGTGAATTATTCAGGAGCTCCTACGAGCAGTACGTC.

The V call is TRBV27, the J call TRBJ2-7, with 9 nucleotides matching TRBD1. Per the germline V gene, CDR1 is MNHEY and CDR2 is SMNVEV (reference sequence). This CDR3 is built from 15 residues. With V trimmed by 0 bases and J by 8 bases, 8 bases remained unmatched. CDR3 region: CASSLSATGGVKQYV. DNA for the CDR3: TGTGCCAGCAGTTTATCGGCAACAGGGGGCGTAAAGCAGTACGTC.

This rearrangement joins TRBV13 to TRBJ1-2; tentatively, D is TRBD1 (5 bases). Trimming cost V 7 bases and J 4 bases, with 19 bases left between them. The CDR3 has 15 residues. Germline CDR1 and CDR2: PRHDT and FYEKMQ (reference sequence). The DNA of the CDR3 is TGTGCCAGCACCCTCGGACAAAATGCACTCTATGGCTACACCTTC. Protein: CASTLGQNALYGYTF.

This rearrangement joins TRBV5-1 to TRBJ2-7; tentative D call: TRBD1 (5 bases). The CDR3 spans 13 residues. Germline V gene data show CDR1 as SGHRS and CDR2 as YFSETQ. V was cut by 3 bases and J by 3 bases, with 10 bases left in between. CDR3 protein: CASSSGHLYEQYF. CDR3 sequence (DNA): TGCGCCAGCAGCTCAGGACACCTCTACGAGCAGTACTTC.

The V gene is TRBV6-1, the J gene TRBJ2-3, with D hard to call. The CDR3 totals 15 residues. Trimming pared 3 bases from V and 4 bases from J, leaving 14 bases between. Looked up from germline, CDR1 is MNHNS and CDR2 is SASEGT. The CDR3 sequence: CASSDLGSVADTQYF. Here the CDR3 DNA reads TGTGCCAGCAGTGATCTGGGTTCGGTGGCAGATACGCAGTATTTT.

The rearrangement uses TRBV7-9 and TRBJ2-1, with unresolved D. CDR3 length: 12 amino acids. The germline V and J ends were trimmed by 3 bases and 5 bases, with 5 bases remaining between them. Per germline, CDR1 SEHNR and CDR2 FQNEAQ (reference sequence). Here the CDR3 DNA reads TGTGCCAGCAGCTTTGGTGACAATGAGCAGTTCTTC. The encoded protein is CASSFGDNEQFF.